This is a list of T cell receptor beta chains from one sample in a study of T cells after yellow fever vaccination. MiXCR was run by TCRdb on the 5' RACE reads, yielding one entry per CDR3 protein. Altogether 50,000 or so distinct CDR3 sequences are present, about 7.9% being singletons, with the ten largest covering 28%. The sequenced sample was CD8+ T cells sorted from PBMCs, obtained around 16 days after the first yellow fever vaccination. The receptors originated from a man younger than 35 who received the YFV17D yellow fever vaccine. Each CDR3 is given with its conserved first and last residue. A D gene is named only where the DNA matches it firmly. Some rows have no size entry. The others give once, few or many, or a class for an expanded clone.

TRBJ1-1 few NA TRBV7-9 TGTGCCAGCAGCCCCGGGGGGGGGAGGACCACTGAAGCTTTCTTT CASSPGGGRTTEAFF
TRBJ1-5 NA NA TRBV12-3/TRBV12-4 TGTGCCAGCGCGGAAGGTCAGCCCCAGCATTTT CASAEGQPQHF
TRBJ1-1 many NA TRBV4-1 TGCGCCAGCAGCCAAGCCCCCGGGGGTAGGACTGAAGCTTTCTTT CASSQAPGGRTEAFF
TRBJ2-1 many NA TRBV4-1 TGCGCCAGCAGCCAGGTGGTGGGCGGTGAGCAGTTCTTC CASSQVVGGEQFF
TRBJ2-2 many NA TRBV7-9 TGTGCCAGCGCACAGGGCACCGGGGAGCTGTTTTTT CASAQGTGELFF
TRBJ2-7 many TRBD1 TRBV7-8 TGTGCCAGCAGCGTCGGACAGGGTGCCTACGAGCAGTACTTC CASSVGQGAYEQYF
TRBJ2-3 NA NA TRBV7-6 TGTGCCAGCAGTGGTAGGGTAGGGGCTAGCACAGATACGCAGTATTTT CASSGRVGASTDTQYF
TRBJ2-7 many NA TRBV18 TGTGCCAGCTCACCCAGGGAATCCTACGAGCAGTACTTC CASSPRESYEQYF
TRBJ2-2 many TRBD2 TRBV7-3 TGTGCCAGCAGCTCCGGACTAGTCGGCGGGGAGCTGTTTTTT CASSSGLVGGELFF
TRBJ2-7 many TRBD2 TRBV6-2/TRBV6-3 TGTGCCAGCAGTTACCCGACGATCCAACTAGCGGGGGATACCTACGAGCAGTACTTC CASSYPTIQLAGDTYEQYF
TRBJ2-2 many TRBD1 TRBV11-1 TGTGCCAGCAGCATTAAGCGCCCCGGGACAGGGGACCTCACCGGGGAGCTGTTTTTT CASSIKRPGTGDLTGELFF
TRBJ2-7 many NA TRBV7-2 TGTGCCAGCAGCTGGGGCACCTCCTACGAGCAGTACTTC CASSWGTSYEQYF
TRBJ2-3 few TRBD2 TRBV28 TGTGCCAGCAGTTGGACCCTGGGCGGGGGAGGTCTCAAGAGCACAGATACGCAGTATTTT CASSWTLGGGGLKSTDTQYF
TRBJ2-2 many TRBD2 TRBV6-2/TRBV6-3 TGTGCCAGCAGTCAACTAGCGCCGAACACCGGGGAGCTGTTTTTT CASSQLAPNTGELFF
TRBJ2-5 many TRBD2 TRBV7-9 TGTGCCAGCAGCTCACTCCTAGCGGGAGGCTATGGGACCCAGTACTTC CASSSLLAGGYGTQYF
TRBJ2-5 many NA TRBV28 TGTGCCAGCCGGGGACCGGACGAAGAGACCCAGTACTTC CASRGPDEETQYF
TRBJ1-2 many TRBD1 TRBV4-3 TGCGCCAGCAGCCCGGGGGTACCGGGACAGATATCTAACTATGGCTACACCTTC CASSPGVPGQISNYGYTF
TRBJ2-1 many TRBD1 TRBV6-2/TRBV6-3 TGTGCCAGCGGCCATCGGACAGGGGCCTACAATGAGCAGTTCTTC CASGHRTGAYNEQFF
TRBJ2-5 NA NA TRBV29-1 TGCAGCGTTGAATTCTCAGGGGGACTAGAGACCCAGTACTTC CSVEFSGGLETQYF
TRBJ2-5 many NA TRBV29-1 TGCAGCGTTGTTGGGGCGGGGACGGGAGAGACCCAGTACTTC CSVVGAGTGETQYF
TRBJ2-1 many NA TRBV27 TGTGCCAGCAGTCCGTCAGGAGGCGGTTACAATGAGCAGTTCTTC CASSPSGGGYNEQFF
TRBJ1-2 NA NA TRBV4-3 TGCGCCAGCAGCCAACCGTCTTCGAAGGGCTACACCTTC CASSQPSSKGYTF
TRBJ1-2 many NA TRBV19 TGTGCCAGTAGTGATCGGAAGCGGGATGGCTACACCTTC CASSDRKRDGYTF
TRBJ2-7 many TRBD1 TRBV27 TGTGCCAGCAACCCTTCCTCAGGACAGGGCTACGAGCAGTACTTC CASNPSSGQGYEQYF
TRBJ1-3 few TRBD1 TRBV7-6 TGTGCCAGCAGTCCGGTCCCCGACAGGGGGTCTGGAAACACCATATATTTT CASSPVPDRGSGNTIYF
TRBJ1-5 few NA TRBV10-3 TGTGCCATCAAGGACACGGAATATCAGCCCCAGCATTTT CAIKDTEYQPQHF
TRBJ1-5 NA NA TRBV10-3 TGTGCCATCAGTGAGGCCGCTTTAGGGATCTACAATCAGCCCCAGCATTTT CAISEAALGIYNQPQHF
TRBJ2-6 many NA TRBV12-3/TRBV12-4 TGTGCCAGCAGCTCCACAGGGTCTGGGGCCAACGTCCTGACTTTC CASSSTGSGANVLTF
TRBJ2-3 many NA TRBV20-1 TGCAGTGCTAGAGATCAGGCAGGGTTGGAAGTGGATACGCAGTATTTT CSARDQAGLEVDTQYF
TRBJ1-5 many TRBD1 TRBV10-3 TGTGCCATCAGTGAGGACAGGGAGAGTCAGCCCCAGCATTTT CAISEDRESQPQHF
TRBJ1-1 many NA TRBV4-1 TGCGCCAGCAGCCACACAAAGGACAGGAACACTGAAGCTTTCTTT CASSHTKDRNTEAFF
TRBJ2-3 many NA TRBV6-2/TRBV6-3 TGTGCCAGCTCACTGGGGGGCACAGATACGCAGTATTTT CASSLGGTDTQYF
TRBJ2-5 many TRBD1 TRBV11-2 TGTGCCAGCAGCTACGACGCAGTGACAGGGGGGCAAGAGACCCAGTACTTC CASSYDAVTGGQETQYF
TRBJ2-1 many TRBD1 TRBV5-1 TGCGCCAGCAGCTTGGCACAGGGGGCCTACAATGAGCAGTTCTTC CASSLAQGAYNEQFF
TRBJ2-3 many NA TRBV19 TGTGCCAGTAGTATTACGGGACTCAACACAGATACGCAGTATTTT CASSITGLNTDTQYF
TRBJ1-2 many NA TRBV28 TGTGCCAGCAGTTTGGGGGGCGTCTATGGCTACACCTTC CASSLGGVYGYTF
TRBJ1-2 many NA TRBV20-1 TGCAGTGCTAGAAAATTGGAGGTGGGGGACTATGGCTACACCTTC CSARKLEVGDYGYTF
TRBJ1-5 many NA TRBV4-1 TGCGCCAGCAGGGAGAGGGACGTTAGCAATCAGCCCCAGCATTTT CASRERDVSNQPQHF
TRBJ2-4 many TRBD2 TRBV12-3/TRBV12-4 TGTGCCAGCAGTTTAGGGGGACTAGCGTTAAACATTCAGTACTTC CASSLGGLALNIQYF
TRBJ2-5 many TRBD2 TRBV5-6 TGTGCCAGCAGCCGACTAGCGGGTTATAGCGAGACCCAGTACTTC CASSRLAGYSETQYF
TRBJ2-7 many TRBD1 TRBV7-9 TGTGCCAGCAGCGACGCACGGGACAGGGTCCACGAGCAGTACTTC CASSDARDRVHEQYF
TRBJ2-1 few TRBD1 TRBV7-8 TGTGCCAGCAGCGCCCTAGGGGGCGCGGCGGTCAATGAGCAGTTCTTC CASSALGGAAVNEQFF
TRBJ1-1 many NA TRBV6-2/TRBV6-3 TGTGCCAGCACCGTGACGGGGAGGGGGAACACTGAAGCTTTCTTT CASTVTGRGNTEAFF
TRBJ2-6 NA NA TRBV27 TGTGCCAGCAGGGCCTCTGGGGCCAACGTCCTGACTTTC CASRASGANVLTF
TRBJ2-7 many TRBD2 TRBV14 TGTGCCAGCAGCGCGGGGGGGCCGGTCGAGCAGTACTTC CASSAGGPVEQYF
TRBJ2-7 few NA TRBV4-1 TGCGCCAGCAGCCAAGTCCGGGAAAACTACGAGCAGTACTTC CASSQVRENYEQYF
TRBJ1-1 many TRBD1 TRBV5-1 TGCGCCAGCAGTTCAGCCATCGGGACAGGCGAGAGAGCTTTCTTT CASSSAIGTGERAFF
TRBJ1-2 few NA TRBV6-5 TGTGCCAGCAGTTACTCCGGGGGAGTCTATGGCTACACCTTC CASSYSGGVYGYTF
TRBJ1-4 few NA TRBV5-1 TGCGCCAGCAGCTTGGCCTACAGAGAGAATGAAAAACTGTTTTTT CASSLAYRENEKLFF
TRBJ1-5 many NA TRBV25-1 TGTGCCAGCAGTGAAGAGGGATCTCAGCCCCAGCATTTT CASSEEGSQPQHF
TRBJ1-6 NA NA TRBV5-5 TGTGCCAGCAGCTCAGATCGACGAGTAAACTATAATTCACCCCTCCACTTT CASSSDRRVNYNSPLHF
TRBJ1-1 many TRBD1 TRBV4-3 TGCGCCAGCAGCCCTACTACCCAATCAGGGGGAGGAATGGCTTTCTTT CASSPTTQSGGGMAFF